This T cell receptor (beta chain) was sequenced in a study of CD8 T cells in Susac syndrome. The RNA input was about 0.45 to 1 ug, and it was reverse transcribed with random hexamers. The method of amplification for TCR beta CDR3 was immunoSEQ multiplex PCR, covering 54 Vbeta and 13 Jbeta. Via MiXCR, TCRdb re-called the immunoSEQ multiplex PCR reads, giving one row per CDR3 protein. The sample consists of fewer than 85,000 distinct CDR3 sequences, about 95% of them appearing once. CD8+ and CD4+ T cells from blood underwent TCR beta sequencing, which was carried out in a high-throughput format. Negative isolation yielded the CD8+ and CD4+ T cells, while FACS enriched the TEMRA cells. From germline, CDR1 is SGHDT and CDR2 YYEEEE. J was trimmed by 3 bases and V by 4 bases; bases with no gene match: 13. CDR3 length: 17 residues.

The sequence was obtained from a human donor with multiple sclerosis. V gene TRBV5-6 combines with J gene TRBJ2-1; 7 bases fit TRBD2. The sequencing sample was made of CD8+ T cells from PBMCs. The CDR3 sequence: CASSGGRSGIVYNEQFF. The DNA for the CDR3 is TGTGCCAGCAGCGGCGGACGGAGCGGGATTGTCTACAATGAGCAGTTCTTC.